The subject of this entry is one TCR beta chain. The data were obtained in a study of control samples from healthy donors and cancer patients. The CDR3 is 14 residues long. V was trimmed by 6 bases and J by 0 bases, leaving 10 bases between them. The germline gives CDR1 SNHLY, CDR2 FYNNEI. Assay: immunoSEQ multiplex PCR; the TCRdb copy retains only in-frame clones and omits some. The profile covers about 61,000 clones, with 90% appearing a single time and almost 6% taken by the ten largest. The receptor was derived from a man aged 55 to 70 with colorectal cancer. Material for sequencing was PBMCs. The chain couples TRBV2 to TRBJ2-3, with D uncertain. The CDR3 spells CASSPTHSTDTQYF. DNA for the CDR3: TGTGCCAGCAGCCCCACTCATAGCACAGATACGCAGTATTTT.